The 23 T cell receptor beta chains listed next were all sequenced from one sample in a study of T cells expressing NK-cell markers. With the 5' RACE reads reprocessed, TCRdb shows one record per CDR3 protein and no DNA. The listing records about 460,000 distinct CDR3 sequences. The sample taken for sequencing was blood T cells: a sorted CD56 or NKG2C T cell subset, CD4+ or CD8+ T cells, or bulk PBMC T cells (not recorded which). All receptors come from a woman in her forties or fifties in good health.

CDR3: CASSPYQIGEQFF. The genes are TRBV12-3 or TRBV12-4 and TRBJ2-1; TCRdb calls TRBD1, which cannot be checked without DNA. The CDR3 contains 13 residues.

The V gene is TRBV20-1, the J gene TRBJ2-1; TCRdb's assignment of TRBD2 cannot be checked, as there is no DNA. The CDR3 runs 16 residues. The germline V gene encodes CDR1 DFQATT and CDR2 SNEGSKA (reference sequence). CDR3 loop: CSATPSPGLVNNEQFF.

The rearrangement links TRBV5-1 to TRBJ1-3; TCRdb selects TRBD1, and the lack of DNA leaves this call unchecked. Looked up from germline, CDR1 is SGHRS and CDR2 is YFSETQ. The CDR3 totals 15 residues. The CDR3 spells CASSLEGASRNTIYF.

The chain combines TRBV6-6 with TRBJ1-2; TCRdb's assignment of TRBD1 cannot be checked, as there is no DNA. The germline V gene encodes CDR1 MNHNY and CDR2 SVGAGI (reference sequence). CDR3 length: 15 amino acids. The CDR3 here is CASSYGTGGFYGYTF.

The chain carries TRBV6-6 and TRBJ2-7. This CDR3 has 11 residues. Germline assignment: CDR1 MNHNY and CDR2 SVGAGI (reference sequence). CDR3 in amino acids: CASVLGYEQYF.

The CDR3 protein is CASSFGQGRTGELFF. V usage is TRBV7-9 and J usage is TRBJ2-2; TCRdb's D gene call, TRBD1, goes unchecked for lack of DNA. CDR3 length: 15 residues. Germline CDR1 and CDR2: SEHNR and FQNEAQ (reference sequence). Filled out from reference TRBV7-9 and TRBJ2-2, the complete variable domain reads DTGVSQNPRHKITKRGQNVTFRCDPISEHNRLYWYRQTLGQGPEFLTYFQNEAQLEKSRLLSDRFSAERPKGSFSTLEIQRTEQGDSAMYLCASSFGQGRTGELFFGEGSRLTVL.

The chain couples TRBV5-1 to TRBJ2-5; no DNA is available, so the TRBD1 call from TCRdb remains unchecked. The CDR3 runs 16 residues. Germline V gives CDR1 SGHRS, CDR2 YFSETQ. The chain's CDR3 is CASSLELTDPQETQYF.

The CDR3 loop is CSASPTGTLNTGELFF. V and J are TRBV20-1 and TRBJ2-2; the TRBD2 assignment by TCRdb is unverifiable without DNA. The CDR3 sequence is 16 residues long. Germline CDR1 is DFQATT and CDR2 is SNEGSKA (reference sequence).

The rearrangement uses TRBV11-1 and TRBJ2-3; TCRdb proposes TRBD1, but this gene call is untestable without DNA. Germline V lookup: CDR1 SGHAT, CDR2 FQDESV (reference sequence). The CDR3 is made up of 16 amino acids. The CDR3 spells CASSLETGFSTDTQYF.

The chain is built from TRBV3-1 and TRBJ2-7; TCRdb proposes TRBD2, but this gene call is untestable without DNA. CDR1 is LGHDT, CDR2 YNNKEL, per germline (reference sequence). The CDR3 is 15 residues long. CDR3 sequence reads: CASSQGTSYLLEQYF.

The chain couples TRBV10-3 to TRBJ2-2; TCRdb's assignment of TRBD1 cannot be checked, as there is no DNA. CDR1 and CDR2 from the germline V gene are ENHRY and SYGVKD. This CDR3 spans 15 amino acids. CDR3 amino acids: CAITEGAGGTGELFF.

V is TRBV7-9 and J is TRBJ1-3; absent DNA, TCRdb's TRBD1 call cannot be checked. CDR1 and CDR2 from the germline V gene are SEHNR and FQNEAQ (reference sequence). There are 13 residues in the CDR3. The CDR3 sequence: CASEDRAGNTIYF.

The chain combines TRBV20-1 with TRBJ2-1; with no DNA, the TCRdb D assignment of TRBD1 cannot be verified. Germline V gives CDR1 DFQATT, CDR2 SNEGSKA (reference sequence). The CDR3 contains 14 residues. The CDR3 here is CSAFPVDGGDEQFF.

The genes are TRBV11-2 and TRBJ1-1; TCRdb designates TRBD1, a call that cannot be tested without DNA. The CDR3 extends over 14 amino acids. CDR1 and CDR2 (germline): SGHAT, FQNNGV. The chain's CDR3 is CASSLGWGAAEAFF. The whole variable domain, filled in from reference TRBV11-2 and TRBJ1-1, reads EAGVAQSPRYKIIEKRQSVAFWCNPISGHATLYWYQQILGQGPKLLIQFQNNGVVDDSQLPKDRFSAERLKGVDSTLKIQPAKLEDSAVYLCASSLGWGAAEAFFGQGTRLTVV.

The CDR3 sequence: CASSQTYNSPLHF. V gene TRBV14 combines with J gene TRBJ1-6. Germline V CDR1 and CDR2: SGHDN, FVKESK. This CDR3 contains 13 residues.

This CDR3 reads CASSLQLAHQETQYF. The rearrangement joins TRBV11-2 to TRBJ2-5; without DNA, the TCRdb call of TRBD2 cannot be checked. The CDR3 has 15 residues. In germline, CDR1 is SGHAT, CDR2 FQNNGV.

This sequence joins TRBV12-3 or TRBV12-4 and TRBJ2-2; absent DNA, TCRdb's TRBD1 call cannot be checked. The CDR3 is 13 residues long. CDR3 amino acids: CASSNTGTGELFF.

The CDR3 region is CASSTRTGRNTEAFF. The chain is built from TRBV9 and TRBJ1-1; TCRdb designates TRBD1, a call that cannot be tested without DNA. The germline CDR1 and CDR2 sequences are SGDLS and YYNGEE. The CDR3 extends over 15 amino acids.

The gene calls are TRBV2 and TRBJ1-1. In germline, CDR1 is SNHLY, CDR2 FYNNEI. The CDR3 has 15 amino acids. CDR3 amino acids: CASSEERWVNTEAFF.

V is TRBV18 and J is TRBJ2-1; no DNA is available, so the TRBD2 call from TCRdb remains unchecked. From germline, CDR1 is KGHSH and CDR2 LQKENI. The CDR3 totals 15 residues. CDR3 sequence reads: CASSPRVADYNEQFF.

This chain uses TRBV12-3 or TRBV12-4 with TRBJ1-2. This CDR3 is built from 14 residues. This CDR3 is CASSGNGLSLGYTF.

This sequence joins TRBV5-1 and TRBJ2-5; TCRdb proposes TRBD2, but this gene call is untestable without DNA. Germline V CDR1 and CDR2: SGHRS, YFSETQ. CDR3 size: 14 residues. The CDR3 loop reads CASSPSGTQETQYF.

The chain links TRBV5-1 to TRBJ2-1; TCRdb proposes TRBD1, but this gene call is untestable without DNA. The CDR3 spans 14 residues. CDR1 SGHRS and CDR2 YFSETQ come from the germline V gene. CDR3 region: CASSLTTADNEQFF.